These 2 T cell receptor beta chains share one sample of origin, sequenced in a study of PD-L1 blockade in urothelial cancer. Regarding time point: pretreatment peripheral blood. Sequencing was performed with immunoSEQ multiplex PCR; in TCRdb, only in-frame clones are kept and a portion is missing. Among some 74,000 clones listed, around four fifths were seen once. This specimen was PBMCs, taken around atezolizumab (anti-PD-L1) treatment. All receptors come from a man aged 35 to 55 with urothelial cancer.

CDR3 protein: CATSRYSPGGTDTQYF. The DNA of the CDR3 is TGTGCCACCAGCAGATACTCCCCTGGAGGCACAGATACGCAGTATTTT. This chain uses TRBV15 with TRBJ2-3; D is ambiguous. Germline assignment: CDR1 LNHNV and CDR2 YYDKDF (reference sequence). CDR3 size: 16 residues. Trimming removed 2 bases from V and 1 base from J, with 13 bases in between.

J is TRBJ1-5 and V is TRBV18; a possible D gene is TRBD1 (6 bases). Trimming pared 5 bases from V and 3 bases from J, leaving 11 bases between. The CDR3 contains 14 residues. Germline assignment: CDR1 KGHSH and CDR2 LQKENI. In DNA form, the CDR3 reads TGTGCCAGCTCAGAACAGGGCTTCAATCAGCCCCAGCATTTT. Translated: CASSEQGFNQPQHF. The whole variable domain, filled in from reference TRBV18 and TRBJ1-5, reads NAGVMQNPRHLVRRRGQEARLRCSPMKGHSHVYWYRQLPEEGLKFMVYLQKENIIDESGMPKERFSAEFPKEGPSILRIQQVVRGDSAAYFCASSEQGFNQPQHFGDGTRLSIL.